Included here is one TCR beta chain sequence, with context. Method: immunoSEQ multiplex PCR; TCRdb's copy keeps in-frame clones and lacks some. Of tens of thousands of clones in the sample, around 94% were seen once. This CDR3 comprises 18 residues. The germline V gene encodes CDR1 MGHRA and CDR2 YSYEKL. Germline trimming cut 0 bases from V and 4 bases from J; bases unmatched to any gene: 12. The sample belongs to a study of technical replicates of blood from a few donors. The chain couples TRBV4-1 to TRBJ2-7; TRBD2 aligns across 10 bases. The TCR comes from a human donor in good health. The sequenced sample consisted of T cells isolated from PBMCs. The CDR3 loop reads CASSQDRFERGGWYEQYF. The CDR3 nucleotides are TGCGCCAGCAGCCAAGATCGTTTCGAGCGGGGGGGCTGGTACGAGCAGTACTTC.